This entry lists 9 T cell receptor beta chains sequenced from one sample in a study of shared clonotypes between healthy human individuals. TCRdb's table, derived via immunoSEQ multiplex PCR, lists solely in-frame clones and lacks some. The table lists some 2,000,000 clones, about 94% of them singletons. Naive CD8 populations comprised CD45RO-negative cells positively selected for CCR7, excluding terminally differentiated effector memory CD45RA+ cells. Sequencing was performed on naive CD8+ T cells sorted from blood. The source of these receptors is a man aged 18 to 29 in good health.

CDR3 sequence: CATSGFGGTEAFF. The CDR3 DNA reads TGTGCCACCAGCGGTTTTGGGGGCACTGAAGCTTTCTTT. This chain links TRBV19 with TRBJ1-1; D possibly corresponds to TRBD1 (5 bases). CDR3 length equals 13 residues. From germline, CDR1 is LNHDA and CDR2 SQIVND (reference sequence). Trimming shortened V by 10 bases and J by 4 bases, and 16 bases separated the two germline ends.

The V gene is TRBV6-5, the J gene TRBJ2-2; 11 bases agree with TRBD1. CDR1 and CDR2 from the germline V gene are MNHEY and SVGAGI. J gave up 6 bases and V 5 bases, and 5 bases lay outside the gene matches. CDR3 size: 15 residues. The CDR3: CASSPGQGVPGELFF. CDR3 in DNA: TGTGCCAGCAGTCCGGGACAGGGGGTTCCCGGGGAGCTGTTTTTT.

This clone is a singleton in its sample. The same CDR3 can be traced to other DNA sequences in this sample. The CDR3 sequence is CASSVGGGSYGYTF. CDR3 bases: TGTGCCAGCAGCGTAGGAGGCGGTTCCTATGGCTACACCTTC. This chain connects TRBV9 to TRBJ1-2, with D hard to call. In germline, CDR1 is SGDLS, CDR2 YYNGEE. Trimming took 0 bases from V and 4 from J, leaving 10 bases between them. The CDR3 is 14 residues long.

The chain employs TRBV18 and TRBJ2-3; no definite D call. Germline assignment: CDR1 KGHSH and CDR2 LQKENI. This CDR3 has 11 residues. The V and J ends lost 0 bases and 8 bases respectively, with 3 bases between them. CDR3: CASSPPGTQYF. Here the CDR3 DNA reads TGTGCCAGCTCACCACCCGGTACGCAGTATTTT.

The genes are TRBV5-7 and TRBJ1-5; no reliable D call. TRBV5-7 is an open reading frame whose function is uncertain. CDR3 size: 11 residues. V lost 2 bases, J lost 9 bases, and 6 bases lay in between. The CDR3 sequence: CASSFQRPQHF. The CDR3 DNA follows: TGTGCCAGCAGCTTCCAACGGCCCCAGCATTTT.

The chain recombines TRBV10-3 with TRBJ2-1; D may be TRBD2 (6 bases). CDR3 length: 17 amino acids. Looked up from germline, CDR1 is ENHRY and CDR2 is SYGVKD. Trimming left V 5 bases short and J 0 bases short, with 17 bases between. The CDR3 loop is CAISSGLGADSYNEQFF. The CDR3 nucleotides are TGTGCCATCAGTTCGGGACTTGGCGCCGACTCCTACAATGAGCAGTTCTTC.

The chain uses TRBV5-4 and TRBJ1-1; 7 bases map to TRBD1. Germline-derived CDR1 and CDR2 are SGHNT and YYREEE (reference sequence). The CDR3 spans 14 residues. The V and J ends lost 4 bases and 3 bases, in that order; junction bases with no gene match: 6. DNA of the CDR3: TGTGCCAGCAGCGGCAGGGGGGGAGACACTGAAGCTTTCTTT. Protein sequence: CASSGRGGDTEAFF.

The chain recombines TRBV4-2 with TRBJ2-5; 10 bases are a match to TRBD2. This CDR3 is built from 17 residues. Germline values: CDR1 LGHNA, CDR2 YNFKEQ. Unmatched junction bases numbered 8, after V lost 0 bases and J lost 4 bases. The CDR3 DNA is TGTGCCAGCAGCCAAGACCCGCTAGCGGGGGAATCAGAGACCCAGTACTTC. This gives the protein CASSQDPLAGESETQYF.

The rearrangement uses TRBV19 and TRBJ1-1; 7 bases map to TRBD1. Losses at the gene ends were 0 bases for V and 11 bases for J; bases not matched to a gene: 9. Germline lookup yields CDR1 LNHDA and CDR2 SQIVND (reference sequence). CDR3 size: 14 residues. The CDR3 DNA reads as TGTGCCAGTAGTATAGATGTACCAGGGGGTGACGCTTTCTTT. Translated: CASSIDVPGGDAFF.